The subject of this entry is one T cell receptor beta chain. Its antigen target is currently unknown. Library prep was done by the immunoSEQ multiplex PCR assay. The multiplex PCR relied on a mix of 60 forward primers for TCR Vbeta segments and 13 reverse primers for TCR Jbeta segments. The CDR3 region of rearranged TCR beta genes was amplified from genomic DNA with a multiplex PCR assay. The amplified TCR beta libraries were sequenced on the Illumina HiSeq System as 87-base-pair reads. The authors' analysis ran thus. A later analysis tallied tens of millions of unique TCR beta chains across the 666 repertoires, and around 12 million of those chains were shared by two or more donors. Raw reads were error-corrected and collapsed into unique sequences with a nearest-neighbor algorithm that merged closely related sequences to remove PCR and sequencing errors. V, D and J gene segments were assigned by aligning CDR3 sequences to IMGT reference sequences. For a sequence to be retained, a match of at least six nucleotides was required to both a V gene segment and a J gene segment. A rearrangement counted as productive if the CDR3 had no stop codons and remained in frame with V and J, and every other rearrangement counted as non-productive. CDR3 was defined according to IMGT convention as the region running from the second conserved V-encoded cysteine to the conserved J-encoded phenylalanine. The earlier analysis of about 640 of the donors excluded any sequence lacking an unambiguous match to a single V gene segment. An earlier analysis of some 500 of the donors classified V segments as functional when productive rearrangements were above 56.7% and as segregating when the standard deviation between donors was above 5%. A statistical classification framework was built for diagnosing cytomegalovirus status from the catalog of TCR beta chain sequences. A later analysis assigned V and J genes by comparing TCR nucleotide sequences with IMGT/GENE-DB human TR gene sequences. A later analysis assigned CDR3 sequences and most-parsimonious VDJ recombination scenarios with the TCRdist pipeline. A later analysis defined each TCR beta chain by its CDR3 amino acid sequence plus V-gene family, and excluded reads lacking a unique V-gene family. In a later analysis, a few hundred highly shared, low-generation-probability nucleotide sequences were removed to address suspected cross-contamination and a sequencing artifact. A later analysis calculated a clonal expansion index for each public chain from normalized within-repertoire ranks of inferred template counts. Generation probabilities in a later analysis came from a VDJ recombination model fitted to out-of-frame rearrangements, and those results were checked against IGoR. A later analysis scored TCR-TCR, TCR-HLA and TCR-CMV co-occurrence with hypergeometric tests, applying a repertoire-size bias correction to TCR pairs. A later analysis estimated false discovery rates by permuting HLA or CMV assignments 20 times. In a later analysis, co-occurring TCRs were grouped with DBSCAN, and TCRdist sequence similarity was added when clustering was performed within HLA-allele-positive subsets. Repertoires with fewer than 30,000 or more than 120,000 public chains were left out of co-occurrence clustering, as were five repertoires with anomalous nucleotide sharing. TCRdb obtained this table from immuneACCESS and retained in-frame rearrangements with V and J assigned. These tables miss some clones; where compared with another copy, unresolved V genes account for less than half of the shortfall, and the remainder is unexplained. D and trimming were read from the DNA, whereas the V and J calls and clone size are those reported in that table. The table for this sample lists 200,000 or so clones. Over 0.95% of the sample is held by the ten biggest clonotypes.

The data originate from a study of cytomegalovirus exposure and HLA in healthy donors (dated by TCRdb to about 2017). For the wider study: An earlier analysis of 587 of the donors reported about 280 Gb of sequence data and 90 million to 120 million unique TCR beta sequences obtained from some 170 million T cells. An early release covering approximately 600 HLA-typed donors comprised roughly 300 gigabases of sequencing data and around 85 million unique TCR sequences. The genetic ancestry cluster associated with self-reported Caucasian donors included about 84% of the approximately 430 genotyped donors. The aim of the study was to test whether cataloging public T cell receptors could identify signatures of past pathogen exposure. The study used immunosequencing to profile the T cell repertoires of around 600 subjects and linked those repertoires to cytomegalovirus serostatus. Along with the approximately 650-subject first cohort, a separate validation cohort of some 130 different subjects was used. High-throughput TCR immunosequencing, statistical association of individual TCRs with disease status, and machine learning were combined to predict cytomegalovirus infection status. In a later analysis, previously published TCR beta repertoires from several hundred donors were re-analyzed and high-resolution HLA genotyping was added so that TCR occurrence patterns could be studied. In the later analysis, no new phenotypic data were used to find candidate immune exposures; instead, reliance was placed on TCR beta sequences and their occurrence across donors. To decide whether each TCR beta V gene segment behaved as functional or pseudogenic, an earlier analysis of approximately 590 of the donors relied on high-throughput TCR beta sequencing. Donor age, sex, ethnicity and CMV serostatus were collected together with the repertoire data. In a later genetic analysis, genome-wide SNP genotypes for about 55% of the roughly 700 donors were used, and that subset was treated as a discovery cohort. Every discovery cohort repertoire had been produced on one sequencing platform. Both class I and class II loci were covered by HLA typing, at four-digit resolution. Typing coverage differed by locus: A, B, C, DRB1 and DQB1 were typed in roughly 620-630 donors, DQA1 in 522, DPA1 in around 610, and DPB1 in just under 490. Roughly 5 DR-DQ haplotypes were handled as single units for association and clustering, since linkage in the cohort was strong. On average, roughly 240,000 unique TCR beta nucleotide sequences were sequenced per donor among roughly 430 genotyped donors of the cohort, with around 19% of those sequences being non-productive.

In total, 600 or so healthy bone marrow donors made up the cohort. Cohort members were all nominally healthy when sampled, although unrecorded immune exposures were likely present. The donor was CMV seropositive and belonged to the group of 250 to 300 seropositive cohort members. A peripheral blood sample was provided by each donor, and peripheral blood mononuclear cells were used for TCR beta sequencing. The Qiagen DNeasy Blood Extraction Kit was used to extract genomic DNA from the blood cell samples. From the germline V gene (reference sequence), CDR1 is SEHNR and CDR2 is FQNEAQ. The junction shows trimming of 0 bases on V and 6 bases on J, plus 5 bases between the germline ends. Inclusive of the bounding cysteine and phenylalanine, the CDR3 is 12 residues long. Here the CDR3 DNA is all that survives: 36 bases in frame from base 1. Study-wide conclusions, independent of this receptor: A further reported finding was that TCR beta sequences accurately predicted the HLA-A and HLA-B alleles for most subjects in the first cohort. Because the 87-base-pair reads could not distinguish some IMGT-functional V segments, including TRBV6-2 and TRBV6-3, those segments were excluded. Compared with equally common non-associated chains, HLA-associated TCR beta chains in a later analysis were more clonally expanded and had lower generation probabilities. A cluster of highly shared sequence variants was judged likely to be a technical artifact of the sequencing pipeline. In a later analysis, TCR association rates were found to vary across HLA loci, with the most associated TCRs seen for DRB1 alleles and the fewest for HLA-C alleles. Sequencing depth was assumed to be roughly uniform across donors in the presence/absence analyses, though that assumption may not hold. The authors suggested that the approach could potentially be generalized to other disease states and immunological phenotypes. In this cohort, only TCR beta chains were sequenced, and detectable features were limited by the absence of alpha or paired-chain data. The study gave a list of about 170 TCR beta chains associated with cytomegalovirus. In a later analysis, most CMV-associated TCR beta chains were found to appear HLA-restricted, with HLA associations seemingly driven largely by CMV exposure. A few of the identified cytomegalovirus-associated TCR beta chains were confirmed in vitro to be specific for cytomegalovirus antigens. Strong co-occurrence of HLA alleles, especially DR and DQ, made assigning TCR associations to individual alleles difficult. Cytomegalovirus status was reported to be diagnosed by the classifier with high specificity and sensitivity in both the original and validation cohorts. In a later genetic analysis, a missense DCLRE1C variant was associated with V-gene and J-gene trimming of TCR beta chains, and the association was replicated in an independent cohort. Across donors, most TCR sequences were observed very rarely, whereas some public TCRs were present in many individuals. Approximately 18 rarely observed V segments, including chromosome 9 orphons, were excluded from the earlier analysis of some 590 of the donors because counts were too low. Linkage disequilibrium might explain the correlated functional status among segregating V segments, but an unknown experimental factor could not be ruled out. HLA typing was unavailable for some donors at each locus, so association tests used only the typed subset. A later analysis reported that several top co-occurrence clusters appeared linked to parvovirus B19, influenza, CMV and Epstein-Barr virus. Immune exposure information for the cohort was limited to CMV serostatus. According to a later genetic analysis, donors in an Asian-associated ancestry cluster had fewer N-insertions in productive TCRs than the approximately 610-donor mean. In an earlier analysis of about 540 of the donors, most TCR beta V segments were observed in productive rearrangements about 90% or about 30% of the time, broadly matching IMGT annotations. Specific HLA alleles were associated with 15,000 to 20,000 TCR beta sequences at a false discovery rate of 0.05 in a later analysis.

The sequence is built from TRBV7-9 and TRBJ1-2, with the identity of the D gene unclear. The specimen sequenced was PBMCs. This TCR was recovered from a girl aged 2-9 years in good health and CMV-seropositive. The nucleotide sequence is TGTGCCAGCAGCTTAGCGGTAGATGGCTACACCTTC. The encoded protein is CASSLAVDGYTF. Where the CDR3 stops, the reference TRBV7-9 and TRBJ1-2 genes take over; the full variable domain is DTGVSQNPRHKITKRGQNVTFRCDPISEHNRLYWYRQTLGQGPEFLTYFQNEAQLEKSRLLSDRFSAERPKGSFSTLEIQRTEQGDSAMYLCASSLAVDGYTFGSGTRLTVV.